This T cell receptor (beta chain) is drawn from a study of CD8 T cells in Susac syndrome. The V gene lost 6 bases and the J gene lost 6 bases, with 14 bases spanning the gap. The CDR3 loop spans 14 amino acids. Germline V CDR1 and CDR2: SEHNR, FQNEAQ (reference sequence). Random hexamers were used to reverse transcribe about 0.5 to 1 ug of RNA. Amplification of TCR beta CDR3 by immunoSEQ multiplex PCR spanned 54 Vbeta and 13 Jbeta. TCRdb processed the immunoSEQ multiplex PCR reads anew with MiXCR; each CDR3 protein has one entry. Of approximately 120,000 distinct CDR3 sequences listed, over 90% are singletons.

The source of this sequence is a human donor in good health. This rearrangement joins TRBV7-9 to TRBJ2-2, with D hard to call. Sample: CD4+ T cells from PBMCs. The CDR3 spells CASRPFGGAGELFF. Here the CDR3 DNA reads TGTGCCAGCAGGCCCTTCGGCGGCGCCGGGGAGCTGTTTTTT.